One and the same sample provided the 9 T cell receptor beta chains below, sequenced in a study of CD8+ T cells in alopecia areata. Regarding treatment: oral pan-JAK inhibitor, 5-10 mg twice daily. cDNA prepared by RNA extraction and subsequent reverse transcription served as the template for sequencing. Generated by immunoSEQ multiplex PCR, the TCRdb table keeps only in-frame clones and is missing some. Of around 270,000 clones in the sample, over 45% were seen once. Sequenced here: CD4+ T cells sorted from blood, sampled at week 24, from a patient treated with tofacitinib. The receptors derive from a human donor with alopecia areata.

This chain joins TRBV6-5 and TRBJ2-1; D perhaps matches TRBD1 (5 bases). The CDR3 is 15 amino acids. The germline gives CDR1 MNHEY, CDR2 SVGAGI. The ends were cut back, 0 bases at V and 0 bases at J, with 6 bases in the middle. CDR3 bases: TGTGCCAGCAGTTACTCGGGGCTCTCCTACAATGAGCAGTTCTTC. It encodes CASSYSGLSYNEQFF.

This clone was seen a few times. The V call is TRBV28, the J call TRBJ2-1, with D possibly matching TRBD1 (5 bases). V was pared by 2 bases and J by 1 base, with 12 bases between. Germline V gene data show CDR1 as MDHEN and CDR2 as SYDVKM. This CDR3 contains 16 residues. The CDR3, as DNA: TGTGCCAGCAGTTTACTGGGCAGGGCGTCCTACAATGAGCAGTTCTTC. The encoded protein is CASSLLGRASYNEQFF.

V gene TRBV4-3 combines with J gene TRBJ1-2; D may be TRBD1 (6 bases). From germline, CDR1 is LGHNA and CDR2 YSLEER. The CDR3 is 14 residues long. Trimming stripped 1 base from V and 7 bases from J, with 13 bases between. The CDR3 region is CASSQGGGPGGYTF. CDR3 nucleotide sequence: TGCGCCAGCAGCCAAGGGGGGGGGCCGGGTGGCTACACCTTC.

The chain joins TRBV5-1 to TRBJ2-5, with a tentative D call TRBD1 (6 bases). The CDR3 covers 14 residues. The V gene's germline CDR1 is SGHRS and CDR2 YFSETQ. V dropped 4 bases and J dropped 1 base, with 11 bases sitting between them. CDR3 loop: CASSPGTSQETQYF. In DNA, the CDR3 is TGCGCCAGCAGCCCCGGGACAAGCCAAGAGACCCAGTACTTC.

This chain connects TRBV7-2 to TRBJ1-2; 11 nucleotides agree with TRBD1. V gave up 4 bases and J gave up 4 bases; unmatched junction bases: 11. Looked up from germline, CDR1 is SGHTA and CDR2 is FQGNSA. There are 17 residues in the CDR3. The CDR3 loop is CASSYRDRGMPGYGYTF. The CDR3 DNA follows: TGTGCCAGCAGCTACCGGGACAGGGGGATGCCCGGCTATGGCTACACCTTC.

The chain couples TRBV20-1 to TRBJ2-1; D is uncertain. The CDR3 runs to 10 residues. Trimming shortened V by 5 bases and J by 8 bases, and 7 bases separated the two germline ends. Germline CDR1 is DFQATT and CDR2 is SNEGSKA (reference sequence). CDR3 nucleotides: TGCAGTGCTGTAGACCATGAGCAGTTCTTC. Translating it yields CSAVDHEQFF.

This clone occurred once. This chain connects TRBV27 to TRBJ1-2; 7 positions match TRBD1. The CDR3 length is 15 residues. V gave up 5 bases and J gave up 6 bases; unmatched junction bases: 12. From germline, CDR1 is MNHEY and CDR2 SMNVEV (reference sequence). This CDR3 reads CASSHWDSSLDGYTF. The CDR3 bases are TGTGCCAGCAGTCACTGGGACAGCAGCCTCGATGGCTACACCTTC.

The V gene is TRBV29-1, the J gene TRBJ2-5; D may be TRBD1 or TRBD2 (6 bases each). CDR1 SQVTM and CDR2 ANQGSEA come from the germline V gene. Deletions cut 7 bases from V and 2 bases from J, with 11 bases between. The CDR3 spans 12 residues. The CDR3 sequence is CSAGGGQETQYF. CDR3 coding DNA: TGCAGCGCCGGAGGGGGGCAAGAGACCCAGTACTTC.

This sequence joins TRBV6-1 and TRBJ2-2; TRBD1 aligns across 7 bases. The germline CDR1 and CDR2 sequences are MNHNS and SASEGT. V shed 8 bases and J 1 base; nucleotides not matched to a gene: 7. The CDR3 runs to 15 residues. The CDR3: CASDRVGRNTGELFF. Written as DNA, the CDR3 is TGTGCCAGCGACAGGGTGGGTAGGAACACCGGGGAGCTGTTTTTT.